The 10 T cell receptor beta chains reported below all come from one sample, sequenced in a study of shared clonotypes between healthy human individuals. Generated by immunoSEQ multiplex PCR, the TCRdb table keeps only in-frame clones and is missing some. Among more than 2 million clones listed, roughly 94% were seen once. Sequenced input: naive CD4+ T cells sorted from blood. Subset defined: CD45RA+ positively selected. Every receptor here comes from a young man in good health.

The chain employs TRBV25-1 and TRBJ2-3; TRBD2 matches 7 bases. CDR1 is MGHDK, CDR2 SYGVNS, per germline. After removal of 3 bases from V and 0 bases from J, the junction contained 0 bases not matched to a gene. The CDR3 consists of 14 residues. The chain's CDR3 is CASSEGGSTDTQYF. The CDR3 DNA reads as TGTGCCAGCAGTGAGGGAGGGAGCACAGATACGCAGTATTTT.

The chain links TRBV19 to TRBJ2-5, with D possibly matching TRBD1 (5 bases). The ends were cut back, 3 bases at V and 2 bases at J, with 10 bases in the middle. This CDR3 is 14 amino acids long. Germline lookup yields CDR1 LNHDA and CDR2 SQIVND (reference sequence). The CDR3 is CASSMTALQETQYF. The CDR3 DNA is TGTGCCAGTAGTATGACAGCCCTGCAAGAGACCCAGTACTTC.

The chain uses TRBV6-5 and TRBJ2-1; D could derive from TRBD1 or TRBD2 (5 bases each). Germline V gene lookup returns CDR1 MNHEY and CDR2 SVGAGI. The CDR3 extends over 14 amino acids. Trimming cost V 8 bases and J 6 bases, with 17 bases left between them. The CDR3 DNA follows: TGTGCCAGCTGGTTCCGGGACGGTGGCAATGAGCAGTTCTTC. Its translation: CASWFRDGGNEQFF.

V and J are TRBV7-9 and TRBJ2-5, with 7 positions matching TRBD1. The CDR3 runs to 16 residues. The V gene's germline CDR1 is SEHNR and CDR2 FQNEAQ (reference sequence). Germline trimming cut 2 bases from V and 2 bases from J; bases unmatched to any gene: 8. The CDR3 here is CASSLRPGTAQETQYF. The CDR3 nucleotides are TGTGCCAGCAGCTTAAGGCCGGGGACAGCACAAGAGACCCAGTACTTC.

This chain uses TRBV18 with TRBJ1-5; TRBD1 might be the D (5 bases). With 4 bases removed from V and 5 bases from J, the gap between germline ends came to 12 bases. The CDR3 is made up of 14 amino acids. Germline values: CDR1 KGHSH, CDR2 LQKENI. Written as DNA, the CDR3 is TGTGCCAGCTCACTTGCGGGGCTAGATCAGCCCCAGCATTTT. Protein: CASSLAGLDQPQHF.

The chain couples TRBV10-1 to TRBJ2-7, with D possibly TRBD2 on 5 matching bases. The CDR3 contains 15 residues. V lost 8 bases and J lost 3, with 20 bases in between. CDR1 and CDR2 (germline): WNHNN, SYGVQD (reference sequence). The CDR3 DNA follows: TGCGCCAGCGGGTGGACTCCCCGGAACCTCTACGAGCAGTACTTC. The encoded protein is CASGWTPRNLYEQYF.

This chain uses TRBV5-4 with TRBJ1-1; unclear D gene. Between the trimmed V and J ends, which lost 4 bases and 1 base, there was a span of 14 bases. Germline-derived CDR1 and CDR2 are SGHNT and YYREEE (reference sequence). The CDR3 runs to 15 residues. The CDR3 loop reads CASSKDTDSNTEAFF. In DNA, the CDR3 is TGTGCCAGCAGCAAAGACACCGACTCGAACACTGAAGCTTTCTTT. The whole variable domain, filled in from reference TRBV5-4 and TRBJ1-1, reads ETGVTQSPTHLIKTRGQQVTLRCSSQSGHNTVSWYQQALGQGPQFIFQYYREEENGRGNFPPRFSGLQFPNYSSELNVNALELDDSALYLCASSKDTDSNTEAFFGQGTRLTVV.

This rearrangement joins TRBV6-5 to TRBJ2-7, with 7 positions matching TRBD2. With 6 bases clipped from V and 7 bases from J, the junction kept 6 bases outside the gene matches. The CDR3 is made up of 12 amino acids. The germline V gene encodes CDR1 MNHEY and CDR2 SVGAGI. The CDR3, as DNA: TGTGCCAGCAGCCGGGACGGGAGGGAGCAGTACTTC. It codes for CASSRDGREQYF.

This chain joins TRBV14 and TRBJ2-7; D gene uncertain. The CDR3 length is 14 residues. V shed 7 bases and J shed 0 bases, with 13 bases lying between them. The germline V gene has CDR1 SGHDN and CDR2 FVKESK. For the CDR3, the DNA is TGTGCCAGCACCCGCAGGTTAAACTCCTACGAGCAGTACTTC. This encodes CASTRRLNSYEQYF.

The chain carries TRBV6-6 and TRBJ2-3, with TRBD2 as a possible D gene (7 bases). Germline CDR1 reads MNHNY; CDR2 reads SVGAGI (reference sequence). CDR3 size: 15 residues. The V end was cut by 5 bases, the J end by 3 bases, with 15 bases between. CDR3 in amino acids: CASSTAGGPTDTQYF. Here the CDR3 DNA reads TGTGCCAGCAGTACCGCCGGGGGGCCGACAGATACGCAGTATTTT.